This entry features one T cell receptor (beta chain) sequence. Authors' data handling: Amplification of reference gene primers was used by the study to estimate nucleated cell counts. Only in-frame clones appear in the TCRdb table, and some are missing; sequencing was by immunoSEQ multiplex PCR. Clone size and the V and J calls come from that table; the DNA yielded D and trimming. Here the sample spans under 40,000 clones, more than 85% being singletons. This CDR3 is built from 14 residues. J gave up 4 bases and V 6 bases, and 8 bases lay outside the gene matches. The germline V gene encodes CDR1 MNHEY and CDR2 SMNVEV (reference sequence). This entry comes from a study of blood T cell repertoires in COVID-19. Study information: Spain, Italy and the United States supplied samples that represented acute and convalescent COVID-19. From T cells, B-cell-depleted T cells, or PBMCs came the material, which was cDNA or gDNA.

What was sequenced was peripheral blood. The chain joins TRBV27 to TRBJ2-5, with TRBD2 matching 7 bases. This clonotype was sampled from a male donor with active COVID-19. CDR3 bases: TGTGCCAGCAGCCCAAGCGGGGTAAGAGAGACCCAGTACTTC. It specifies CASSPSGVRETQYF.